Given below is one T cell receptor beta chain in context. This entry belongs to a study of blood T cell repertoires in COVID-19. About the study: Some COVID-19 samples were acute and others convalescent; all came from the United States, Italy and Spain. The cDNA or gDNA used as material had been derived from T cells, B-cell-depleted T cells, or PBMCs.

V gave up 0 bases and J gave up 4 bases; unmatched junction bases: 3. The CDR3 is 15 residues long. CDR1 and CDR2 from the germline V gene are ENHRY and SYGVKD. Generated by immunoSEQ multiplex PCR, the TCRdb table keeps only in-frame clones and is missing some. The repertoire holds 89,000 or so clones, with roughly 85% as singletons. V is TRBV10-3 and J is TRBJ2-3; 8 nucleotides match TRBD2. Sequencing input: peripheral blood. This TCR was recovered from a man older than 75 with acute or convalescent COVID-19. CDR3 amino acids: CAISESLAGADTQYF. CDR3 coding DNA: TGTGCCATCAGTGAGTCCCTAGCGGGCGCAGATACGCAGTATTTT.